This T cell receptor (beta chain) was sequenced for a study of blood T cell repertoires in COVID-19. Across the whole study: Donors in the United States, Italy and Spain gave samples during acute or convalescent COVID-19. T cells, B-cell-depleted T cells, or PBMCs provided the cDNA or gDNA that served as material.

This table comes from immunoSEQ multiplex PCR, and its TCRdb copy is limited to in-frame clones, with some not included. Here the sample spans 300,000 to 400,000 clones, roughly 90% being singletons. The CDR3 has 16 residues. Germline V gene sequence: CDR1 LGHDT, CDR2 YNNKEL (reference sequence). With 0 bases removed from V and 8 bases from J, the gap between germline ends came to 17 bases. The count of this clone is one. All enrollees were roughly 18 to 100 years old and from roughly 22 US areas. Participants' reported clinical history set cohort assignment. The sequenced sample was PBMCs or T cells enriched from blood (not recorded which). This TCR came from a man aged 60 to 69 who had recovered from COVID-19. The chain is built from TRBV3-1 (or the pseudogene TRBV3-2) and TRBJ2-1; a weak D match, TRBD2 (6 bases). The chain's CDR3 is CASSQERLAREHEQFF. CDR3 DNA sequence: TGTGCCAGCAGCCAAGAGAGGCTAGCCCGGGAGCATGAGCAGTTCTTC.